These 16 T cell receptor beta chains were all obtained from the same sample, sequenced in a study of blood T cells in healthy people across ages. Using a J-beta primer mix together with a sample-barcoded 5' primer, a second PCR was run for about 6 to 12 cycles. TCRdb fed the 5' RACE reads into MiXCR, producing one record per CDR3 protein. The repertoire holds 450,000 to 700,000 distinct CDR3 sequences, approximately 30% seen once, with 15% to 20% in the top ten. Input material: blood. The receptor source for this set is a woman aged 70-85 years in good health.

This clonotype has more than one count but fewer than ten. The CDR3 DNA reads as TGTGCCAGCAGTGAAATCGGATGGGTAGGGACCGGTAGCCCTAACTATGGCTACACCTTC. Translation: CASSEIGWVGTGSPNYGYTF. V and J are TRBV6-4 and TRBJ1-2, with D perhaps matching TRBD1 (5 bases). CDR1 and CDR2 (germline): MRHNA, SNTAGT. The CDR3 covers 20 residues. V lost 3 bases and J lost 0, with 26 bases in between.

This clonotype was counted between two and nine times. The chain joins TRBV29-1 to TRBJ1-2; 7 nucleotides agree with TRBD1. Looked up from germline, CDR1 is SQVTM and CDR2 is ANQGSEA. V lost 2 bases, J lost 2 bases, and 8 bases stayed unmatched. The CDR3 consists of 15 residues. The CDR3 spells CSVELRQGPNYGYTF. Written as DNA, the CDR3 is TGCAGCGTTGAACTTCGACAGGGCCCAAACTATGGCTACACCTTC.

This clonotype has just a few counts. In nucleotides, the CDR3 is TGTGCCAGCAGCCAAGGTTTATTAGGGGGCTATGGCTACACCTTC. It codes for CASSQGLLGGYGYTF. This rearrangement joins TRBV4-2 to TRBJ1-2, with D possibly TRBD1 on 6 matching bases. The germline V and J ends were trimmed by 1 base and 4 bases, with 13 bases remaining between them. Germline-derived CDR1 and CDR2 are LGHNA and YNFKEQ. This CDR3 region has 15 residues.

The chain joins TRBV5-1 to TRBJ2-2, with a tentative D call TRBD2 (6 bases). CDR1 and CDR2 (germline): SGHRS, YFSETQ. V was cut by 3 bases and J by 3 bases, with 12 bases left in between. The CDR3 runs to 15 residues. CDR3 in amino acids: CASSYGTPDTGELFF. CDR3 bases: TGCGCCAGCAGCTATGGGACTCCTGACACCGGGGAGCTGTTTTTT. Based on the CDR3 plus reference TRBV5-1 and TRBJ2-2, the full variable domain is KAGVTQTPRYLIKTRGQQVTLSCSPISGHRSVSWYQQTPGQGLQFLFEYFSETQRNKGNFPGRFSGRQFSNSRSEMNVSTLELGDSALYLCASSYGTPDTGELFFGEGSRLTVL.

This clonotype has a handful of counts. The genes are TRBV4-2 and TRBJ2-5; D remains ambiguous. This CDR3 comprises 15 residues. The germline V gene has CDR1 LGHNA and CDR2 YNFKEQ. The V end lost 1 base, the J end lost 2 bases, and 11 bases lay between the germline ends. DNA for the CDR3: TGTGCCAGCAGCCAAGGGGGTATTGGGCAAGAGACCCAGTACTTC. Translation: CASSQGGIGQETQYF.

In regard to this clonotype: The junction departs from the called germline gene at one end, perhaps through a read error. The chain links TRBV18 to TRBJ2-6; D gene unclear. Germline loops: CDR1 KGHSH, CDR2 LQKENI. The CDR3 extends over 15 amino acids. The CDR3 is CASFDVSSGTNVLTF. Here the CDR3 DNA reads TGTGCCAGTTTCGACGTCTCGTCTGGGACCAACGTCCTGACTTTC.

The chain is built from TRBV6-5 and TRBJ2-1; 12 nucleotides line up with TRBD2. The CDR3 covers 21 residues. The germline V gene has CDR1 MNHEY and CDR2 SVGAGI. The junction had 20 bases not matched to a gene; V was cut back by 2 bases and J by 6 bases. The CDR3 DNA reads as TGTGCCAGCAGTTACCCCACTAGCGGGGGGCTGTCAATCCCGGCGCTCAATGAGCAGTTCTTC. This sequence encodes CASSYPTSGGLSIPALNEQFF.

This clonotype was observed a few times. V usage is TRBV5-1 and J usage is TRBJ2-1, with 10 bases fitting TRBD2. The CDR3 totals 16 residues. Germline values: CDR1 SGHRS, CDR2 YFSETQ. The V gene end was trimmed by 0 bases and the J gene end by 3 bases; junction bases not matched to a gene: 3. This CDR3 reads CASSLGAGGRYNEQFF. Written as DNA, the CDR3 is TGCGCCAGCAGCTTGGGAGCGGGGGGGCGCTACAATGAGCAGTTCTTC.

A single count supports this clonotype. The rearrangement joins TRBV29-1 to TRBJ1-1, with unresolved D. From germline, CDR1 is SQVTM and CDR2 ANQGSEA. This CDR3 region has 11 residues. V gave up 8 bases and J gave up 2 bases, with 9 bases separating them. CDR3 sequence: CSFLPNTEAFF. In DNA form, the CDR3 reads TGCAGCTTCCTCCCAAACACTGAAGCTTTCTTT.

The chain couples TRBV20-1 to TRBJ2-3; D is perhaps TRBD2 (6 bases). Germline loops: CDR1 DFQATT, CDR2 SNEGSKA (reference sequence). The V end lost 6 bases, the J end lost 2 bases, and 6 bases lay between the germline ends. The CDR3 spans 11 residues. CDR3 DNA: TGCAGTGCGGGACTCACAGATACGCAGTATTTT. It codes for CSAGLTDTQYF.

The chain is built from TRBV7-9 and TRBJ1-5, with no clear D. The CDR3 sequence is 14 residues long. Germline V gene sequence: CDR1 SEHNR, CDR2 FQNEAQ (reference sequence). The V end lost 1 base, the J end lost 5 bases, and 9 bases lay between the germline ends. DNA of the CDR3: TGTGCCAGCAGCTTAGATGCGGGCCATCAGCCCCAGCATTTT. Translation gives CASSLDAGHQPQHF.

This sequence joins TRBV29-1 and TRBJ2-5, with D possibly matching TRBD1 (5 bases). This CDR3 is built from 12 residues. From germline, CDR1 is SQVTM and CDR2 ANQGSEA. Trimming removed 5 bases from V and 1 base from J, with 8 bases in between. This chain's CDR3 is CSVYDSQETQYF. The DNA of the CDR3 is TGCAGCGTTTATGACAGCCAAGAGACCCAGTACTTC.

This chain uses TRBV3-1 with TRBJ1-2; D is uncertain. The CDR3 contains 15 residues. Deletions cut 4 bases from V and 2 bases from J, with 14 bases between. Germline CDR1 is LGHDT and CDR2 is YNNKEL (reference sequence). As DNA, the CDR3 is TGTGCCAGCAGCCCCCGGCAGGAGGCAAACTATGGCTACACCTTC. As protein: CASSPRQEANYGYTF.

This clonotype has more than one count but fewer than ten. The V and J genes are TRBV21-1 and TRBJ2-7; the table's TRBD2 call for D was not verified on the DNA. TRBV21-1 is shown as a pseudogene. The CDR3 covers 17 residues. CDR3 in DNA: TGTGCCACCAAGACAACTAGCGGGGGTCCTGACACCTACGAGCAGTACTTC. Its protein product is CATKTTSGGPDTYEQYF.

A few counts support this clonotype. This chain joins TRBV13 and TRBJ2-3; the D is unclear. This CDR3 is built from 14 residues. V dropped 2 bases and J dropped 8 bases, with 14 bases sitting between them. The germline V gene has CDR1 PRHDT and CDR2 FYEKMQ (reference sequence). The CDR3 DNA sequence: TGTGCCAGCAGCTTAAGTGGTGTGCCTTCTACGCAGTATTTT. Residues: CASSLSGVPSTQYF.

The CDR3 is CASSWNGQANTEAFF. As DNA, the CDR3 is TGCGCCAGCAGCTGGAACGGACAGGCGAACACTGAAGCTTTCTTT. The chain is built from TRBV5-1 and TRBJ1-1, with 7 positions matching TRBD1. V trimming: 3 bases; J trimming: 1 base; junction bases outside the gene matches: 6. The CDR3 consists of 15 residues. The germline V gene has CDR1 SGHRS and CDR2 YFSETQ.